What follows are 13 T cell receptor beta chains derived from one specimen sequenced in a study of blood T cell repertoires in COVID-19. Sequencing used immunoSEQ multiplex PCR; TCRdb keeps in-frame clones, though not all of them. Among more than 250,000 clones listed, around 90% were seen once. The specimen was PBMCs or T cells enriched from blood (not recorded which). These TCRs come from a woman aged 40 to 49 who had recovered from COVID-19.

With respect to this clone: The junction differs from germline at one of its ends, possibly a read error. The CDR3 coding sequence is TGTGCTAGCAGCTTGTTTCAGGGGGGCGCACCGACCCAGTACTTC. Translation: CASSLFQGGAPTQYF. The chain joins TRBV7-7 to TRBJ2-5, with a weak D call TRBD1 (7 bases). This CDR3 is built from 15 residues. The V gene's germline CDR1 is SSHAT and CDR2 FNYEAQ (reference sequence).

The chain's CDR3 is CASSLDMTAGELFF. DNA for the CDR3: TGTGCCAGCAGCTTAGACATGACAGCCGGGGAGCTGTTTTTT. V is TRBV7-9 and J is TRBJ2-2, with TRBD1 as a possible D gene (5 bases). This CDR3 has 14 amino acids. Trimming cost V 1 base and J 6 bases, with 9 bases left between them. Germline CDR1 is SEHNR and CDR2 is FQNEAQ (reference sequence).

As concerns this clone: An end of the junction differs from the germline gene, which may be a read error. This rearrangement joins TRBV18 to TRBJ1-1; 8 nucleotides line up with TRBD1. CDR1 is KGHSH, CDR2 LQKENI, per germline. This CDR3 is 15 amino acids long. CDR3 sequence reads: CASSPSRGLDTEAFF. In DNA form, the CDR3 reads TGTGCTAGCTCACCCTCCAGGGGGCTCGACACTGAAGCTTTCTTT.

The chain has TRBV28 and TRBJ2-2; D not resolved. CDR1 is MDHEN, CDR2 SYDVKM, per germline. The CDR3 consists of 15 residues. The V end lost 5 bases, the J end lost 5 bases, and 15 bases lay between the germline ends. CDR3 sequence: CASSPPMSGTGELFF. CDR3 DNA sequence: TGTGCCAGCAGTCCCCCTATGTCCGGGACCGGGGAGCTGTTTTTT.

The rearrangement links TRBV11-3 to TRBJ2-1; a possible D gene is TRBD2 (6 bases). The CDR3 covers 17 residues. Germline CDR1 is SGHNT and CDR2 is YENEEA. The V and J ends lost 6 bases and 0 bases respectively, with 18 bases between them. In nucleotides, the CDR3 is TGTGCCAGCAGTCGGGGGATCGTGGGCTACTCCTACAATGAGCAGTTCTTC. Its translation: CASSRGIVGYSYNEQFF. Full variable domain (rest looked up from reference TRBV11-3 and TRBJ2-1): EAGVVQSPRYKIIEKKQPVAFWCNPISGHNTLYWYLQNLGQGPELLIRYENEEAVDDSQLPKDRFSAERLKGVDSTLKIQPAELGDSAVYLCASSRGIVGYSYNEQFFGPGTRLTVL.

The chain is built from TRBV29-1 and TRBJ2-1, with 7 bases aligning to TRBD2. The junction had 4 bases not matched to a gene; V was cut back by 3 bases and J by 2 bases. CDR3 length equals 14 residues. CDR1 SQVTM and CDR2 ANQGSEA come from the germline V gene. The CDR3 loop is CSVDGGRAYNEQFF. CDR3 nucleotide sequence: TGCAGCGTTGACGGTGGGAGGGCCTACAATGAGCAGTTCTTC.

The V gene is TRBV28, the J gene TRBJ2-1, with D uncertain. The germline V gene has CDR1 MDHEN and CDR2 SYDVKM. The V and J ends lost 5 bases and 12 bases respectively, with 14 bases between them. The CDR3 consists of 12 residues. This CDR3 is CASSTTRVRQFF. The CDR3 DNA reads as TGTGCCAGCAGTACCACTCGGGTAAGGCAGTTCTTC. Using reference TRBV28 and TRBJ2-1 for the parts outside the CDR3, the full variable domain is DVKVTQSSRYLVKRTGEKVFLECVQDMDHENMFWYRQDPGLGLRLIYFSYDVKMKEKGDIPEGYSVSREKKERFSLILESASTNQTSMYLCASSTTRVRQFFGPGTRLTVL.

The chain couples TRBV7-2 to TRBJ2-7, with 7 bases fitting TRBD2. Germline V CDR1 and CDR2: SGHTA, FQGNSA. The CDR3 is 14 amino acids. V lost 1 base and J lost 9; bases outside the gene matches: 9. The CDR3 bases are TGTGCCAGCAGCTTAGATAGCGGGCCCTGGGGGCAGTACTTC. Protein product: CASSLDSGPWGQYF.

The rearrangement uses TRBV28 and TRBJ2-1; D remains unclear. Trimming left V 4 bases short and J 11 bases short, with 12 bases between. The CDR3 loop spans 12 amino acids. Germline V CDR1 and CDR2: MDHEN, SYDVKM. DNA of the CDR3: TGTGCCAGCAGTTCACAAGGAGAGAAGCAGTTCTTC. Amino acids: CASSSQGEKQFF.

V and J are TRBV5-4 and TRBJ2-5, with a possible D match to TRBD1 (6 bases). The CDR3 extends over 14 amino acids. Germline lookup yields CDR1 SGHNT and CDR2 YYREEE (reference sequence). V lost 9 bases to trimming and J lost 1 base, with 16 bases between them. CDR3 sequence: CATATDRLQETQYF. The CDR3 DNA is TGTGCCACCGCCACCGACAGGCTCCAAGAGACCCAGTACTTC.

The rearrangement links TRBV13 to TRBJ1-3; 7 nucleotides agree with TRBD1. The CDR3 is made up of 15 amino acids. The ends lost 5 bases at V and 2 bases at J; junction bases unmatched: 6. Germline V gives CDR1 PRHDT, CDR2 FYEKMQ (reference sequence). This chain's CDR3 is CASSQRDRPGNTIYF. The CDR3 DNA is TGTGCCAGCAGCCAACGGGACAGACCTGGAAACACCATATATTTT.

The rearrangement joins TRBV4-1 to TRBJ2-7, with 8 bases identical to TRBD2. This CDR3 is 15 amino acids long. Germline V CDR1 and CDR2: MGHRA, YSYEKL. The ends lost 4 bases at V and 4 bases at J; junction bases unmatched: 9. The CDR3 here is CASSPSSSGLYEQYF. CDR3 nucleotides: TGCGCCAGCAGCCCCTCGTCTAGCGGGTTATACGAGCAGTACTTC.

The chain joins TRBV11-2 to TRBJ1-3; D not certain. Germline CDR1 SGHAT, CDR2 FQNNGV. This CDR3 comprises 13 residues. V lost 0 bases, J lost 4 bases, and 4 bases lay in between. As DNA, the CDR3 is TGTGCCAGCAGCTTAGACCTCGGAAACACCATATATTTT. Its protein is CASSLDLGNTIYF.